This section outlines one T cell receptor beta chain sequence together with its context. This specimen comes from a study of blood T cell repertoires in COVID-19. The CDR3 runs 13 residues. The V and J ends lost 6 bases and 2 bases, in that order; junction bases with no gene match: 3. The V gene's germline CDR1 is MGHDK and CDR2 SYGVNS. Authors' analysis steps: Amplified reference gene primers provided the basis for estimating nucleated cell counts. Clones were sequenced by immunoSEQ multiplex PCR, and TCRdb holds only the in-frame ones, with some missing. Clonal size and the V and J genes are those of that table, whereas D and trimming came from the DNA. Altogether 65,000 to 80,000 clones are present, about 90% being singletons, with the ten largest covering approximately 6.3%.

Sequenced material: peripheral blood. The gene calls are TRBV25-1 and TRBJ2-7, with 8 bases matching TRBD2. This sequence originates from a man aged 50-60 years with active COVID-19. CDR3 DNA: TGTGCCAGCAGGCGGGAGGCCCCCTACGAGCAGTACTTC. It codes for CASRREAPYEQYF.